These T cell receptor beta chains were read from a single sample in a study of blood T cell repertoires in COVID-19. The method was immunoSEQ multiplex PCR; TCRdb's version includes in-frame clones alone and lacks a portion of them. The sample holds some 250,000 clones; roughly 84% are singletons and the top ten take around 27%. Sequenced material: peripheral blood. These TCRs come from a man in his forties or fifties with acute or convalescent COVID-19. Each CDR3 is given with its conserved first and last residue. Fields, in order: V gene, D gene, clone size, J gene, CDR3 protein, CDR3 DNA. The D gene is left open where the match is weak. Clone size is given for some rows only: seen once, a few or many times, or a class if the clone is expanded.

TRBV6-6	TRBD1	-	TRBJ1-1	CASRDPGQENTEAFF	TGTGCCAGCAGGGATCCGGGACAGGAGAACACTGAAGCTTTCTTT
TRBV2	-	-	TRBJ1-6	CASKRDNSPLHF	TGTGCCAGCAAACGGGATAATTCACCCCTCCACTTT
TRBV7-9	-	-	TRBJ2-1	CASSLADSSNEQFF	TGTGCCAGCAGCTTAGCGGACAGTTCCAATGAGCAGTTCTTC
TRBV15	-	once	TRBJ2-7	CATRYLTYEQYF	TGTGCCACCAGGTACTTGACCTACGAGCAGTACTTC
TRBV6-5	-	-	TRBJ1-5	CASSSGKIQPQHF	TGTGCCAGCAGTTCCGGGAAAATTCAGCCCCAGCATTTT
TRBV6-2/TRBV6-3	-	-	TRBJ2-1	CASSYLGLSEQFF	TGTGCCAGCAGCTATCTCGGGTTATCTGAGCAGTTCTTC
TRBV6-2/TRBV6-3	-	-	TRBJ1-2	CASSPDQDGYTF	TGTGCCAGCAGCCCCGACCAGGATGGCTACACCTTC
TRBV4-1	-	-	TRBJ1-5	CASSKPGPGVQPQHF	TGCGCCAGCAGCAAACCGGGGCCGGGAGTTCAGCCCCAGCATTTT
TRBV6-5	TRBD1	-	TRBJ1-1	CASRAGGLVAFF	TGTGCCAGCAGGGCAGGGGGCCTAGTGGCTTTCTTT
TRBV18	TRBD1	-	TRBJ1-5	CASSPDRVEPQHF	TGTGCCAGCTCACCGGACAGGGTTGAGCCCCAGCATTTT
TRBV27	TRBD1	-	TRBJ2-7	CASSLRTGEEQYF	TGTGCCAGCAGTCTCCGGACAGGGGAAGAGCAGTACTTC
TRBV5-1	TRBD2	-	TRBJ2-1	CASSTGTSGESYNEQFF	TGCGCCAGCAGCACCGGGACTAGCGGTGAGTCCTACAATGAGCAGTTCTTC
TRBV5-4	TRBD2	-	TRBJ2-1	CASSPGLIGRAYNEQFF	TGTGCCAGCAGCCCCGGACTGATTGGGAGGGCCTACAATGAGCAGTTCTTC
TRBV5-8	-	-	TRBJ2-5	CASSLGALGTQYF	TGTGCCAGCAGCCTGGGGGCCCTGGGGACCCAGTACTTC
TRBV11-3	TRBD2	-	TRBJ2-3	CASSLGLADTDTQYF	TGTGCCAGCAGCTTAGGCCTAGCGGACACAGATACGCAGTATTTT
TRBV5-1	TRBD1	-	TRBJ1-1	CASSPGQGNTEAFF	TGCGCCAGCAGCCCCGGACAGGGAAACACTGAAGCTTTCTTT
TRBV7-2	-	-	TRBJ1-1	CASSFGGPNTEAFF	TGTGCCAGCAGCTTCGGAGGGCCCAACACTGAAGCTTTCTTT
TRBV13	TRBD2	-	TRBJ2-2	CASVTSRTGELFF	TGTGCCAGCGTGACTAGCCGGACCGGGGAGCTGTTTTTT
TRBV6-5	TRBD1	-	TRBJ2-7	CASSTRGRGSYEQYF	TGTGCCAGCAGTACCAGGGGGCGCGGGTCCTACGAGCAGTACTTC
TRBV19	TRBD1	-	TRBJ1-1	CASSRDRDTEAFF	TGTGCCAGTAGTAGGGACAGGGACACTGAAGCTTTCTTT
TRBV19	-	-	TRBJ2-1	CASSITGSSYNEQFF	TGTGCCAGTAGTATCACAGGAAGCTCCTACAATGAGCAGTTCTTC
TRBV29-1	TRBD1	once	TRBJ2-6	CSVEGQGPSGANVLTF	TGCAGCGTTGAGGGACAGGGACCCTCTGGGGCCAACGTCCTGACTTTC
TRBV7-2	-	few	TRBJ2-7	CASSLHGSNSYEQYF	TGTGCCAGCAGCTTGCACGGGTCAAACTCCTACGAGCAGTACTTC
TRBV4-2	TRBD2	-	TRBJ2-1	CASSVSHGGSLWTAYNEQFF	TGTGCCAGCAGCGTATCCCACGGGGGGAGCCTTTGGACTGCCTACAATGAGCAGTTCTTC
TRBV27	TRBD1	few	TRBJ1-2	CASSLAQGRNYGYTF	TGTGCCAGCAGTTTGGCACAGGGGCGTAACTATGGCTACACCTTC
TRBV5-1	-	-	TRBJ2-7	CASSPSWEWSEQYF	TGCGCCAGCAGCCCCTCCTGGGAGTGGAGCGAGCAGTACTTC
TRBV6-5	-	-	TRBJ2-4	CASSSGTANQYF	TGTGCCAGCAGTTCGGGGACTGCCAATCAGTACTTC
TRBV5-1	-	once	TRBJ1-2	CASSLDRDYGYTF	TGCGCCAGCAGCTTGGACAGGGACTATGGCTACACCTTC
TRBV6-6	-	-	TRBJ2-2	CASTSDIGRGELFF	TGTGCCAGCACCTCGGACATTGGGCGCGGGGAGCTGTTTTTT
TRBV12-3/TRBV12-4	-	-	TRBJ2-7	CASSFGRAYEQYF	TGTGCCAGCAGTTTTGGCAGGGCCTACGAGCAGTACTTC
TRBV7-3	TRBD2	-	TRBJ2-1	CASSLGLAGGVSRGQFF	TGTGCCAGCAGCTTAGGCCTAGCGGGAGGAGTAAGTCGTGGGCAGTTCTTC
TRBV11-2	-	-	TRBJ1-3	CASSFTRNTIYF	TGTGCCAGCAGCTTTACTCGAAACACCATATATTTT
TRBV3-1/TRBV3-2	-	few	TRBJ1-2	CASSRSTGGAYGYTF	TGTGCCAGCAGCCGAAGTACTGGGGGCGCTTATGGCTACACCTTC
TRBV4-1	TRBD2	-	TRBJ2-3	CASSLSGRATDTQYF	TGCGCCAGCAGCCTTAGCGGGAGGGCGACAGATACGCAGTATTTT
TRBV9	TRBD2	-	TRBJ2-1	CASSGEREEYNEQFF	TGTGCCAGCAGCGGGGAGCGGGAGGAGTACAATGAGCAGTTCTTC
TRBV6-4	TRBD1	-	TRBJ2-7	CASSVETGLEQYF	TGTGCCAGCAGTGTCGAGACAGGGCTCGAGCAGTACTTC
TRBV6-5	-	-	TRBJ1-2	CASRTGQHNYGYTF	TGTGCCAGCAGGACAGGACAGCATAACTATGGCTACACCTTC
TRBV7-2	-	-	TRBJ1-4	CASSSSRSDNEKLFF	TGTGCCAGCAGCTCCAGCAGGTCCGATAATGAAAAACTGTTTTTT
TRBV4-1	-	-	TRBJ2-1	CASSQQSGYQNEQFF	TGCGCCAGCAGCCAACAAAGCGGGTACCAAAATGAGCAGTTCTTC
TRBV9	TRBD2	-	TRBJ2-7	CASSASSGEGREQYF	TGTGCCAGCAGCGCATCTTCGGGGGAGGGCCGCGAGCAGTACTTC
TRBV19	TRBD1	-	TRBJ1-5	CASSVRTGGIFVQPQHF	TGTGCCAGTAGTGTCCGGACAGGGGGCATTTTTGTTCAGCCCCAGCATTTT
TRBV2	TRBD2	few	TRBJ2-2	CASRLAGAGTGELFF	TGTGCCAGCAGGCTAGCGGGAGCCGGGACCGGGGAGCTGTTTTTT
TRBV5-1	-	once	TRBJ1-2	CASSPLTGGGEGYTF	TGCGCCAGCAGCCCCTTGACCGGCGGGGGTGAAGGCTACACCTTC
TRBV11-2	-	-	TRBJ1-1	CASSLEVADTEAFF	TGTGCCAGCAGCTTAGAAGTGGCTGACACTGAAGCTTTCTTT
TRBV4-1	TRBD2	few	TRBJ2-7	CASSQAGTSGPNYEQYF	TGCGCCAGCAGCCAAGCCGGGACTAGCGGGCCCAACTACGAGCAGTACTTC
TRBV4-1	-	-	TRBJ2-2	CASSQGVAVNTGELFF	TGCGCCAGCAGCCAAGGAGTAGCGGTTAACACCGGGGAGCTGTTTTTT
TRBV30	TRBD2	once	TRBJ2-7	CAWGLAGGGYEQYF	TGTGCCTGGGGACTAGCGGGAGGAGGATACGAGCAGTACTTC
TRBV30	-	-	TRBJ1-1	CAWRNNIGGSGAFF	TGTGCCTGGAGAAACAATATTGGGGGGTCAGGAGCTTTCTTT
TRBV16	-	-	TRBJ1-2	CASSPTTEGVAYGYTF	TGTGCCAGCAGCCCAACGACAGAGGGGGTCGCCTATGGCTACACCTTC
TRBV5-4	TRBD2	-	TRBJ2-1	CASSLRGWTSGRADEQFF	TGTGCCAGCAGCTTGAGGGGTTGGACTAGCGGGAGGGCCGATGAGCAGTTCTTC
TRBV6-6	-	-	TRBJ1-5	CASRGGGNQPQHF	TGTGCCAGCAGGGGCGGGGGCAATCAGCCCCAGCATTTT
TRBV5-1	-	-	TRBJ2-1	CASSSLVEPWNEQFF	TGCGCCAGCAGTTCCTTAGTGGAGCCTTGGAATGAGCAGTTCTTC
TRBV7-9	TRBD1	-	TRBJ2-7	CASSRTGYEQYF	TGTGCCAGCAGCCGGACAGGCTACGAGCAGTACTTC